A selection of T cell receptor beta chains follows, all from one sample in a study of cytomegalovirus exposure and HLA in healthy donors. Libraries were prepared by immunoSEQ multiplex PCR; TCRdb keeps only in-frame clonotypes and omits some of them. The sample holds about 130,000 clones; 85% to 90% are singletons and the top ten take about 3.7%. Material for sequencing was PBMCs. Receptors were obtained from a man aged 25-45 years in good health and CMV-seronegative. CDR3s include the opening cysteine and the closing phenylalanine or tryptophan. D genes are given only for firm matches. Only part of the rows carry a size: once, few, many, or a class if the clone is expanded.

TRBV28	TRBJ2-7	NA	NA	CASSGDTSYEQYF	TGTGCCAGCAGCGGGGACACTTCCTACGAGCAGTACTTC
TRBV18	TRBJ1-2	TRBD1	NA	CASSPSTGANYGYTF	TGTGCCAGCTCACCATCGACAGGGGCGAACTATGGCTACACCTTC
TRBV11-2	TRBJ1-2	NA	NA	CASGRGAYGYTF	TGTGCCAGTGGGAGGGGGGCCTATGGCTACACCTTC
TRBV2	TRBJ2-2	TRBD2	NA	CASSGLAGTGELFF	TGTGCCAGCAGTGGACTAGCGGGCACCGGGGAGCTGTTTTTT
TRBV11-2	TRBJ2-1	TRBD2	NA	CASSLGPPGGIDNEQFF	TGTGCCAGCAGCTTAGGCCCCCCCGGGGGGATTGACAATGAGCAGTTCTTC
TRBV19	TRBJ1-5	TRBD1	NA	CASSIDWTGGLVGNQPQHF	TGTGCCAGTAGTATAGATTGGACAGGGGGCCTGGTGGGCAATCAGCCCCAGCATTTT
TRBV4-3	TRBJ2-1	NA	NA	CASSQEARSSYNEQFF	TGCGCCAGCAGCCAAGAGGCCCGGAGCTCCTACAATGAGCAGTTCTTC
TRBV15	TRBJ1-2	NA	NA	CATSRDLGRGTARNSGYTF	TGTGCCACCAGCAGAGATCTTGGTAGGGGGACGGCGAGAAACTCTGGCTACACCTTC
TRBV7-9	TRBJ2-7	TRBD2	NA	CASSLAGSGEQYF	TGTGCCAGCAGTTTAGCGGGAAGCGGCGAGCAGTACTTC
TRBV6-4	TRBJ1-5	NA	once	CASSLRAGGQPQHF	TGTGCCAGCAGCCTTCGAGCCGGGGGTCAGCCCCAGCATTTT
TRBV27	TRBJ1-1	NA	NA	CASSLSRAVNTEAFF	TGTGCCAGCAGTTTATCGAGGGCGGTGAACACTGAAGCTTTCTTT
TRBV7-6	TRBJ1-1	NA	NA	CASSTGAEAFF	TGTGCCAGCAGTACTGGAGCTGAAGCTTTCTTT
TRBV27	TRBJ1-5	NA	NA	CASSLSGQGGLQPQHF	TGTGCCAGCAGTTTATCGGGTCAGGGAGGTTTACAGCCCCAGCATTTT
TRBV6-5	TRBJ2-7	TRBD1	NA	CASSYSTGGTYEQYF	TGTGCCAGCAGTTACTCGACAGGGGGGACCTACGAGCAGTACTTC